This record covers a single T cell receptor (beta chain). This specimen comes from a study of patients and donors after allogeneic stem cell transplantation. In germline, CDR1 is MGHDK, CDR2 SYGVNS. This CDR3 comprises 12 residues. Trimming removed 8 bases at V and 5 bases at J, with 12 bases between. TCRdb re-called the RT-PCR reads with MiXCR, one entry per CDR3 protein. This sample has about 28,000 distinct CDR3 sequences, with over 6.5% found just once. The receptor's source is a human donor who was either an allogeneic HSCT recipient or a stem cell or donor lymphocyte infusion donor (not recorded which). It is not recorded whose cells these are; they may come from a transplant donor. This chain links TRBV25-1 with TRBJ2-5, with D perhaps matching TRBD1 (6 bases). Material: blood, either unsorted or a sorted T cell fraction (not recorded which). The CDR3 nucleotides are TGTGCCAGCGGGAACAGGGTTGAGACCCAGTACTTC. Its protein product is CASGNRVETQYF.